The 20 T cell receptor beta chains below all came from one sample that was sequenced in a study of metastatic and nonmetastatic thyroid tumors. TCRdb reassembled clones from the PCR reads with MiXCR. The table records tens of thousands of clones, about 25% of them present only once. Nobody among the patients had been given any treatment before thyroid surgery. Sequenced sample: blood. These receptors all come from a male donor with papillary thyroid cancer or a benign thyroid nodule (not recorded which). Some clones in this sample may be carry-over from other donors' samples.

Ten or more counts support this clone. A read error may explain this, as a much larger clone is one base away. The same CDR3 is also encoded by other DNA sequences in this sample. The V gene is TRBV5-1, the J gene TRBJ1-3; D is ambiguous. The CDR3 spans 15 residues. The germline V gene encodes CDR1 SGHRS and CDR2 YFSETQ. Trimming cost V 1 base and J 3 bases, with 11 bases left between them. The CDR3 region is CASSLSTGNGNTIYF. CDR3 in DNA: TGCGCCAGCAGCTTGAGTACGGGGAATGGAAACACCATATATTTT.

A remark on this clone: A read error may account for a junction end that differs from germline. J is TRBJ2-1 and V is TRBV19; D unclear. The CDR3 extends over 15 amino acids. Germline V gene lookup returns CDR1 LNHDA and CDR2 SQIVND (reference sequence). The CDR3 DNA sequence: TGTCCCAGTAGTATCGGCGTGAGCATCTACAATGAGCAGTTCTTC. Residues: CPSSIGVSIYNEQFF.

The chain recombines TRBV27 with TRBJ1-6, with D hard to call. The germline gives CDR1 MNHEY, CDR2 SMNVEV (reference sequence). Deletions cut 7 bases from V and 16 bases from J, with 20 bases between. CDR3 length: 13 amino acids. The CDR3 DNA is TGTGCCAGCACCGGTTCGCCGAGGGCACGGCTCCACTTT. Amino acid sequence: CASTGSPRARLHF.

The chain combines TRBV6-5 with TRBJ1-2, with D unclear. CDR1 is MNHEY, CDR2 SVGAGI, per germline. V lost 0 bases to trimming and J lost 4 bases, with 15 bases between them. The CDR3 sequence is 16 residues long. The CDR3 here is CASSYSGFAGVYGYTF. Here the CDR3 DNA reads TGTGCCAGCAGTTACTCGGGTTTTGCGGGAGTCTATGGCTACACCTTC.

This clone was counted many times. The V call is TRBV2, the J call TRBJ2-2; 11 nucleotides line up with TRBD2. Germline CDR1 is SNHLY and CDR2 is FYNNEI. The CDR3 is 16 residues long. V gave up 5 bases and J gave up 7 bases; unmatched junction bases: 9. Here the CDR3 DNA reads TGTGCCAGCAGTAGACAAACTAGCGGGAGCGGCGGGGAGCTGTTTTTT. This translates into CASSRQTSGSGGELFF.

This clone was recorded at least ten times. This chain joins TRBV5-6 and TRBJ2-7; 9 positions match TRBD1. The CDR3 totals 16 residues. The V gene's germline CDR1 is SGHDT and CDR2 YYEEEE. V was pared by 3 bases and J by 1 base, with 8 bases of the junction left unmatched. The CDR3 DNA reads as TGTGCCAGCAGCTCCATGGACAGGGGAAAATCCTACGAGCAGTACTTC. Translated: CASSSMDRGKSYEQYF.

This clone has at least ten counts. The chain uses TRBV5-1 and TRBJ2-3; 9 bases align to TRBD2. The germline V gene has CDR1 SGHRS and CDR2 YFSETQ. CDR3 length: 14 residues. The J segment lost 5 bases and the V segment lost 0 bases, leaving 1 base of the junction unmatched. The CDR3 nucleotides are TGCGCCAGCAGCTTGGAGCGGGAGGAAGATACGCAGTATTTT. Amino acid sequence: CASSLEREEDTQYF.

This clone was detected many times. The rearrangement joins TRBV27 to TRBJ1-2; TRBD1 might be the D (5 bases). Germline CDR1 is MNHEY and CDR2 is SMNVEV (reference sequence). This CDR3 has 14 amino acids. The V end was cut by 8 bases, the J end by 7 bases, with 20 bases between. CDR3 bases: TGTGCCAGCCTGGGGACGGGCAGGGCTGGTGGCTACACCTTC. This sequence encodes CASLGTGRAGGYTF.

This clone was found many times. CDR3 nucleotide sequence: TGCGCCAGCAGCTTGGAGGGAGGGGGCCGGTATGGCTACACCTTC. It codes for CASSLEGGGRYGYTF. The chain couples TRBV5-1 to TRBJ1-2; TRBD1 matches 7 bases. V shed 0 bases, J shed 5 bases, and the junction held 7 bases outside the gene matches. CDR3 length: 15 amino acids. Germline V gene sequence: CDR1 SGHRS, CDR2 YFSETQ.

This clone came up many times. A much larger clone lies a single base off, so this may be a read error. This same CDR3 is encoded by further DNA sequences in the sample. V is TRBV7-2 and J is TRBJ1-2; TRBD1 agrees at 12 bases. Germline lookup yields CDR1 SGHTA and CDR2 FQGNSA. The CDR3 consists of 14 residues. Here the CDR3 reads CASSPGQGARGYTF. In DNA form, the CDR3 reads TGCGCCAGCAGCCCGGGACAGGGGGCACGTGGCTACACCTTC.

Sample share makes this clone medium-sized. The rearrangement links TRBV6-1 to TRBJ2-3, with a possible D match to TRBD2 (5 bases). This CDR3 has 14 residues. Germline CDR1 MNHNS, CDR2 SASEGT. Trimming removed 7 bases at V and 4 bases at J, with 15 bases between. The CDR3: CASTGNPEADTQYF. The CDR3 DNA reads TGTGCCAGCACCGGGAATCCCGAGGCAGATACGCAGTATTTT.

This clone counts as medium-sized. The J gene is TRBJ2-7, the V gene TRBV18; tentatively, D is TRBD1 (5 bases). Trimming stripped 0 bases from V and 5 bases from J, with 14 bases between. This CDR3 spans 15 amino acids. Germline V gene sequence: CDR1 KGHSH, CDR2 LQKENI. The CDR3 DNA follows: TGTGCCAGCTCACCACCGGCCCCCCTCAGGGACGAGCAGTACTTC. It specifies CASSPPAPLRDEQYF.

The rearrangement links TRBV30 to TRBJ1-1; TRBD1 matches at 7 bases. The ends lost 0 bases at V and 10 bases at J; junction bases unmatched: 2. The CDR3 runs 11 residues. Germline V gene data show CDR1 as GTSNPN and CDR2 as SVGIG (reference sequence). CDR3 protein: CAWSVDRVAFF. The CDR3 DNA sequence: TGTGCCTGGAGTGTTGACAGGGTAGCTTTCTTT.

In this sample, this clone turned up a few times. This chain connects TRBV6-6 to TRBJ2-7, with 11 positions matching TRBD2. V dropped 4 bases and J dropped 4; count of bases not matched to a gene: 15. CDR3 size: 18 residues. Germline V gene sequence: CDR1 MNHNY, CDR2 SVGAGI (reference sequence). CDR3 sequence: CASSSGPSGRSSGYEQYF. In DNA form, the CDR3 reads TGTGCCAGCAGTTCCGGGCCTAGCGGGAGGAGTTCGGGTTACGAGCAGTACTTC.

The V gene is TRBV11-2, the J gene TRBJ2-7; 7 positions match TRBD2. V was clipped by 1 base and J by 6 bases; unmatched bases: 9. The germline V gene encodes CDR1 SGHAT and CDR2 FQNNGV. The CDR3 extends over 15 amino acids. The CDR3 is CASSLGKTSAGEQYF. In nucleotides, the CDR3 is TGTGCCAGCAGCTTAGGTAAAACTAGCGCGGGCGAGCAGTACTTC.

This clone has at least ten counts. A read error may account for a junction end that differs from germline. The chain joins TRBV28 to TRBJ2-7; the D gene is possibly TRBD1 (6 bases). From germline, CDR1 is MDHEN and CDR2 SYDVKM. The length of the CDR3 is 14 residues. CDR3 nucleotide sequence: TGTGCCGGCAGTTTCCGGGACAACTCCTACGAGCAGTACTTC. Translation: CAGSFRDNSYEQYF.

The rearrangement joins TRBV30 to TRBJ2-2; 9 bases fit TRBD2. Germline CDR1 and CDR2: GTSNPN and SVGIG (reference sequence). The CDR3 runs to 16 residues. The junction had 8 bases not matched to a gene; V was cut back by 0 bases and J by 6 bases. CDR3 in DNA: TGTGCCTGGAGTGTACTGGCGGGAGGGCCCGCCGGGGAGCTGTTTTTT. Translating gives CAWSVLAGGPAGELFF.

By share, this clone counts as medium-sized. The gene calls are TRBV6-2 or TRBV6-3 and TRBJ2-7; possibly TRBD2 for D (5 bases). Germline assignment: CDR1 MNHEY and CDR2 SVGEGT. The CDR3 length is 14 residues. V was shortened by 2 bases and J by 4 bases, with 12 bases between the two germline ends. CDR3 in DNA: TGTGCCAGCAGTTACGTCGTCGGGAAATACGAGCAGTACTTC. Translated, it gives CASSYVVGKYEQYF.

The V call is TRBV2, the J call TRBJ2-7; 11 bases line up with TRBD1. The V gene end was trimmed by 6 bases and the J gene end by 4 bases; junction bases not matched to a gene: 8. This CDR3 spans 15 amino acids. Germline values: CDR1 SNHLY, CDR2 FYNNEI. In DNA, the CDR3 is TGTGCCAGCAGGGAACCGGGACAGGGGGTTTACGAGCAGTACTTC. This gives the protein CASREPGQGVYEQYF.

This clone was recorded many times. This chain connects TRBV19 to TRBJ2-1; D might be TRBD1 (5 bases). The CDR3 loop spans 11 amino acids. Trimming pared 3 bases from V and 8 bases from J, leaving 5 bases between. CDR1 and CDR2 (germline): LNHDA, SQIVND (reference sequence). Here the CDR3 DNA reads TGTGCCAGTAGTATGGGGCATGAGCAGTTCTTC. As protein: CASSMGHEQFF.